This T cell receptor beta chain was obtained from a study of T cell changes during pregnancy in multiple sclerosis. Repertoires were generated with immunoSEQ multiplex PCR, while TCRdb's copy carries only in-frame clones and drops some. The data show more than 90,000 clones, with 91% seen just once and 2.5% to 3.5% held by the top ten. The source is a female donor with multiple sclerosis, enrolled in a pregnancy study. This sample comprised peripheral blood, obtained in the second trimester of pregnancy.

CDR3 sequence (DNA): TGTGCCAGCAGCTTGACGGGTGACTATGGCTACACCTTC. It codes for CASSLTGDYGYTF. The chain combines TRBV7-9 with TRBJ1-2; D gene ambiguous. The CDR3 contains 13 residues. V was trimmed by 3 bases and J by 3 bases, leaving 8 bases between them. Germline lookup yields CDR1 SEHNR and CDR2 FQNEAQ (reference sequence).